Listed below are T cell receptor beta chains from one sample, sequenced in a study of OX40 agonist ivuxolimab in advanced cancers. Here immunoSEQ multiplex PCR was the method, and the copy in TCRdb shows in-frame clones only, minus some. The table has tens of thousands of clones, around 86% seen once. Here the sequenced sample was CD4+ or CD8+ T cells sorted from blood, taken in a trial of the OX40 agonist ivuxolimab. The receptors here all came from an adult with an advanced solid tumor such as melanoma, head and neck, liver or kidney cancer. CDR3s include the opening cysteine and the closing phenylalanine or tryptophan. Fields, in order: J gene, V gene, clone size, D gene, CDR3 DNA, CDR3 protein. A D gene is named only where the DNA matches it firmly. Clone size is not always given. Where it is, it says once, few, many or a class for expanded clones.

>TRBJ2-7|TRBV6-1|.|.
TGTGCCAGCAGCCCAAGGTCAGGGTACGACGAGCAGTACTTC
CASSPRSGYDEQYF
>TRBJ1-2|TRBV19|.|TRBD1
TGTGCCAGTAGTTTACAGGGGAATGGCTACACCTTC
CASSLQGNGYTF
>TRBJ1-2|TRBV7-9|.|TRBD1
TGTGCCAGCAGCCCGACAGGGGGGTACTATGGCTACACCTTC
CASSPTGGYYGYTF
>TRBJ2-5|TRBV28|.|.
TGTGCCAGCAGTTTATACTTGGGGCCCCAAGAGACCCAGTACTTC
CASSLYLGPQETQYF
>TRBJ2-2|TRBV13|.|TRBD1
TGTGCCAGCAGCTCGGCTGACAGGGGAGTCGGGGAGCTGTTTTTT
CASSSADRGVGELFF
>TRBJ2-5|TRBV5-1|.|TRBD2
TGCGCCAGCAGCTCGCTCACTAGCGATGCCGGGGAGACCCAGTACTTC
CASSSLTSDAGETQYF
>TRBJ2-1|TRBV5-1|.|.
TGCGCCAGCAGCTTGGGCGGGATCAATGAGCAGTTCTTC
CASSLGGINEQFF
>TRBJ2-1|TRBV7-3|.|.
TGTGCCAGCAGCTTAGTCGGCGCTGAGCAGTTCTTC
CASSLVGAEQFF
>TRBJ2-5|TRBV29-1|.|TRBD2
TGCAGCGTTGAGCGGGGGGGTGGAGGTCGGGAGACCCAGTACTTC
CSVERGGGGRETQYF
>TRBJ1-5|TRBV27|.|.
TGTGCCAGCATGGAACAGTATGGACAGCCCCAGCATTTT
CASMEQYGQPQHF
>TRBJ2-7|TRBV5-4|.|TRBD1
TGTGCCAGCAGCTTCCATGACAGGGACCCCGAGCAGTACTTC
CASSFHDRDPEQYF
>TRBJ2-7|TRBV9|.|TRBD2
TGTGCCAGCAGCAAGGGAGGGGTGAAGGCCGAGCAGTACTTC
CASSKGGVKAEQYF
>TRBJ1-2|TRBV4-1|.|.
TGCGCCAGCTCCCTCCGGGAATCTAACTATGGCTACACCTTC
CASSLRESNYGYTF
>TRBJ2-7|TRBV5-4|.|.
TGTGCCAGCAGCGCTGACTCCTACGAGCAGTACTTC
CASSADSYEQYF
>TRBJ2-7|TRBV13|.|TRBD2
TGTGCCAGCAGCTTCGACCCTGGCGGGAGGTCCTCCTACGAGCAGTACTTC
CASSFDPGGRSSYEQYF
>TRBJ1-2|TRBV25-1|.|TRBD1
TGTGCCAGCAGTGAATCCCACCTGACAGGGATCTATGGCTACACCTTC
CASSESHLTGIYGYTF
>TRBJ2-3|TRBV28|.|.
TGTGCCAGCAGTTTATCATGGCCGGTCACAGATACGCAGTATTTT
CASSLSWPVTDTQYF
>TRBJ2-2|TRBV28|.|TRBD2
TGTGCCAGCGGGACTAGCGGGGGGGCCTTCACCGGGGAGCTGTTTTTT
CASGTSGGAFTGELFF
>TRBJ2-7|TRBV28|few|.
TGTGCCAGCAGGGCACGCGGGATCAACCACGAGCAGTACTTC
CASRARGINHEQYF
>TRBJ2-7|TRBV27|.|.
TGTGCCAGCTGGACTGGGGACGGGACCTACGAGCAGTACTTC
CASWTGDGTYEQYF
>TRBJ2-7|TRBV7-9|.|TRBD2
TGTGCCAGCAGGGTCACCCGGGCGGGACTAGTGGGTGAGCAGTACTTC
CASRVTRAGLVGEQYF
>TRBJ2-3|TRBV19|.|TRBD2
TGTGCCAGTAGTATAGGGGCTAGCGGGAGCACAGATACGCAGTATTTT
CASSIGASGSTDTQYF
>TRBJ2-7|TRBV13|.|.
TGTGCCAGCAGCTCCCAAGGGAACGAGCAGTACTTC
CASSSQGNEQYF
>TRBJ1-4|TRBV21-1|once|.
TGTGCCAGCAGCAAAGGGGGGCTAGGTCGGGAAAAACTGTTTTTT
CASSKGGLGREKLFF
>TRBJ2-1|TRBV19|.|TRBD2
TGTGCCAGTAGTCCCGCGGGGACTAGGTACGTTGATGAGCAGTTCTTC
CASSPAGTRYVDEQFF
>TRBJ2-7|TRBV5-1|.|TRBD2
TGCGCCAGCAGCTTGGGTGTCTGGGGCGGGAGAGCTAGCGACGAGCAGTACTTC
CASSLGVWGGRASDEQYF
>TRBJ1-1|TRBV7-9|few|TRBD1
TGTGCCAGCAGCTCAGACAGGGGTCACACTGAAGCTTTCTTT
CASSSDRGHTEAFF
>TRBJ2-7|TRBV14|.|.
TGTGCCAGCAGCCAAGGGACCTTCGTAGCCTACGAGCAGTACTTC
CASSQGTFVAYEQYF
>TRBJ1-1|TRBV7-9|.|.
TGTGCCAGCAGCTCTCCGGGCACTGAAGCTTTCTTT
CASSSPGTEAFF
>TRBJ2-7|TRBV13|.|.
TGTGCCAGCAGCGCGGACGGGGGCGACGAGCAGTACTTC
CASSADGGDEQYF
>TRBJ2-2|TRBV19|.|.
TGTGCCAGTAGTAATTGGACCGGGGAGCTGTTTTTT
CASSNWTGELFF
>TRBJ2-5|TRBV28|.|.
TGTGCCAGCAGTTCCAATCTGCAGTACACACAAGAGACCCAGTACTTC
CASSSNLQYTQETQYF